This T cell receptor beta chain was identified in a study of spatial heterogeneity in lung cancer. Deletions cut 4 bases from V and 6 bases from J, with 13 bases between. Looked up from germline, CDR1 is SGHRS and CDR2 is YFSETQ. The CDR3 totals 13 residues. Stated time point: sample taken at primary tumor resection. TCRs were sequenced from unsorted whole RNA of tumor, nontumor lung or PBMC. This clonotype was counted many times. TCRdb reanalysed the 5' RACE reads using MiXCR and keeps one entry per CDR3 protein. In the table there are 20,000 to 25,000 distinct CDR3 sequences, approximately 4.4% of which are singletons.

V is TRBV5-1 and J is TRBJ1-2; no definite D call. This TCR was recovered from a male donor with early-stage non-small cell lung cancer. Sequencing was performed on PBMCs, taken at surgery. The CDR3 reads CASSHATPDGYTF. The CDR3 coding sequence is TGCGCCAGCAGCCACGCGACCCCAGATGGCTACACCTTC.